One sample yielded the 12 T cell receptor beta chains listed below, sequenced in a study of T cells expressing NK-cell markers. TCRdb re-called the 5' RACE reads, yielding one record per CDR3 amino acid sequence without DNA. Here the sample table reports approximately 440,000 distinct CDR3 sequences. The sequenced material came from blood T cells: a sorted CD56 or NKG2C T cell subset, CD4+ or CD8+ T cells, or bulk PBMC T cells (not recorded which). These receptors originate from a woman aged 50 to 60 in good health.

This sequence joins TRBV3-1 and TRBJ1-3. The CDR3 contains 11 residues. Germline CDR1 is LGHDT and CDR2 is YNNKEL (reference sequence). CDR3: CASLAGNTIYF. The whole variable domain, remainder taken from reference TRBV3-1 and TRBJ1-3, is DTAVSQTPKYLVTQMGNDKSIKCEQNLGHDTMYWYKQDSKKFLKIMFSYNNKELIINETVPNRFSPKSPDKAHLNLHINSLELGDSAVYFCASLAGNTIYFGEGSWLTVV.

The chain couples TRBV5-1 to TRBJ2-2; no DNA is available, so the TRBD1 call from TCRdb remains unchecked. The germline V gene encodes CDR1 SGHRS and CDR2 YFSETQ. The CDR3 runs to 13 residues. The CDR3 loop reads CASCTAQAGELFF.

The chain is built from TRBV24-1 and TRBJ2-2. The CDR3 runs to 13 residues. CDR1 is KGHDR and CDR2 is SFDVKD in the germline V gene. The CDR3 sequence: CATSDFKGGELFF.

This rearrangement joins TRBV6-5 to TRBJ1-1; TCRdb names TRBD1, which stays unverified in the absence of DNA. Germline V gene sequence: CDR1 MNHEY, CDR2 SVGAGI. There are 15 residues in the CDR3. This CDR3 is CASRPTGARNTEAFF.

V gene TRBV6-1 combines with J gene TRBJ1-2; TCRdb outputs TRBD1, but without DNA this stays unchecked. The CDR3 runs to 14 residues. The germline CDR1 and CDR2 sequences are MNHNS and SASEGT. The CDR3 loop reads CASSGTGTGMFYTF.

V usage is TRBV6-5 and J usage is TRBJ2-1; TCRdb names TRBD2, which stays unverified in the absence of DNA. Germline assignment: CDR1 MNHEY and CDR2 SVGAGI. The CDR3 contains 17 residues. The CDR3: CASSYSIGTSGYNEQFF.

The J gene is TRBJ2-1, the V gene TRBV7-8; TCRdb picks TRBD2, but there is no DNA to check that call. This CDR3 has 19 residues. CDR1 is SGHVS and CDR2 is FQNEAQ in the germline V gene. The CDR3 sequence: CASSLIGGLLAGHYNEQFF.

CDR3 region: CASSKEGAREQYF. The chain uses TRBV5-1 and TRBJ2-7; the D gene TCRdb calls, TRBD1, cannot be checked with no DNA. The germline gives CDR1 SGHRS, CDR2 YFSETQ. The CDR3 is made up of 13 amino acids.

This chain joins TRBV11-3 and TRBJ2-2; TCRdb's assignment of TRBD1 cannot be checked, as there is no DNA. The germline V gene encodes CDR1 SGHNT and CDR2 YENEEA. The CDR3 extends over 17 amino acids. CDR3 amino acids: CASSSPFRGENTGELFF.

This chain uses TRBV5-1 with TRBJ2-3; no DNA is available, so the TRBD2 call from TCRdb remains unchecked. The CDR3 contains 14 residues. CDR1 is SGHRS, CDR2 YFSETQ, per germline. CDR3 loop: CASKLSSGIDTQYF.

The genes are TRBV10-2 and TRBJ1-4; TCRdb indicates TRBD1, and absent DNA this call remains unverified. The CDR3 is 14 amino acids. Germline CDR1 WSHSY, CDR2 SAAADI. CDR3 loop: CASSGGAFNEKLFF.

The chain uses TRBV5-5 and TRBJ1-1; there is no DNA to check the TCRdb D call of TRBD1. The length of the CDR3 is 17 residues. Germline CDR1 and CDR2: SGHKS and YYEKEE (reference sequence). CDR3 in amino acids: CASSQPRPGTGVPEAFF.